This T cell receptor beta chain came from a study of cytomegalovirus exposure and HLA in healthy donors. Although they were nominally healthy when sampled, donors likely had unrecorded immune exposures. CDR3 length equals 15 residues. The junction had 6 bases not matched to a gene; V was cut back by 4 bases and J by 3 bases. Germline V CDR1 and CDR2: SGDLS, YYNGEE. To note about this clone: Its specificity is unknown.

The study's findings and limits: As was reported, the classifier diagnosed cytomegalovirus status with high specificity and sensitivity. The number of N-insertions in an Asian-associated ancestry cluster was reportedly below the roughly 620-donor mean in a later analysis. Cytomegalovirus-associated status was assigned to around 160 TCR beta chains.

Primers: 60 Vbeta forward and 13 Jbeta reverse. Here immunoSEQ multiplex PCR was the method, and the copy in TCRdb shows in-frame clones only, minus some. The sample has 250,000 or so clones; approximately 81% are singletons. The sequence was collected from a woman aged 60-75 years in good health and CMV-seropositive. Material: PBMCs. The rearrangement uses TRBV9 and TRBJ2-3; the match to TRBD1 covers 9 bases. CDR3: CASSSDRGSTDTQYF. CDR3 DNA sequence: TGTGCCAGCAGCTCGGACAGGGGAAGTACAGATACGCAGTATTTT.